The 5 T cell receptor beta chains presented below share a single source sample, sequenced in a study of blood T cell repertoires in COVID-19. Produced via immunoSEQ multiplex PCR; TCRdb's table is partial and in-frame only. This sample has 200,000 to 250,000 clones, with around 90% found just once. Material: PBMCs or T cells enriched from blood (not recorded which). These TCRs come from a man aged 25 to 45 who had recovered from COVID-19.

The chain joins TRBV4-1 to TRBJ1-5, with TRBD1 matching 7 bases. The CDR3 contains 17 residues. CDR1 is MGHRA and CDR2 is YSYEKL in the germline V gene. Losses at the gene ends were 2 bases for V and 4 bases for J; bases not matched to a gene: 11. The CDR3 DNA reads TGCGCCAGCAGCCAACACCCCTACAGGGGCCCAAATCAGCCCCAGCATTTT. This sequence encodes CASSQHPYRGPNQPQHF.

The chain is built from TRBV19 and TRBJ2-7; possible D gene TRBD2, 6 bases. Germline assignment: CDR1 LNHDA and CDR2 SQIVND (reference sequence). The V end lost 5 bases, the J end lost 3 bases, and 14 bases lay between the germline ends. The CDR3 is 14 residues long. CDR3 loop: CASSLTSSVYEQYF. CDR3 nucleotides: TGTGCCAGTAGTCTGACGTCTAGCGTCTACGAGCAGTACTTC.

The chain carries TRBV6-5 and TRBJ2-6, with D unclear. V was trimmed by 7 bases and J by 0 bases, leaving 10 bases between them. There are 15 residues in the CDR3. CDR1 is MNHEY, CDR2 SVGAGI, per germline. The CDR3 here is CASTAHSSGANVLTF. CDR3 bases: TGTGCCAGCACCGCACACAGCTCTGGGGCCAACGTCCTGACTTTC.

The chain recombines TRBV30 with TRBJ2-7, with D unclear. The CDR3 sequence is 11 residues long. Per the germline V gene, CDR1 is GTSNPN and CDR2 is SVGIG (reference sequence). The V end was cut by 5 bases, the J end by 3 bases, with 8 bases between. CDR3 region: CAWGWLYEQYF. CDR3 bases: TGTGCCTGGGGTTGGCTCTACGAGCAGTACTTC.

The J gene is TRBJ2-3, the V gene TRBV24-1; 7 bases line up with TRBD2. The germline V gene encodes CDR1 KGHDR and CDR2 SFDVKD. The CDR3 runs 14 residues. V dropped 9 bases and J dropped 7; count of bases not matched to a gene: 12. The DNA of the CDR3 is TGTGCCACCGTGGAAAATTGGGGGGGATATACGCAGTATTTT. This gives the protein CATVENWGGYTQYF.